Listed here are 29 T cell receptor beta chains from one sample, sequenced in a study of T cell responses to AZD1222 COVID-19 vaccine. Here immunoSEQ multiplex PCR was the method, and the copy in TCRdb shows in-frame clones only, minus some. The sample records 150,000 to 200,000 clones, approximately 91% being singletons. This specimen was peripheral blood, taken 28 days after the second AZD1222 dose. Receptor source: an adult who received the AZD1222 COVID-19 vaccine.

The chain's CDR3 is CASSEDGVRLSSYNEQFF. CDR3 bases: TGTGCCAGCAGTGAAGACGGGGTCAGACTTAGCTCCTACAATGAGCAGTTCTTC. V gene TRBV2 combines with J gene TRBJ2-1; possible D gene TRBD2, 5 bases. Trimming cost V 1 base and J 0 bases, with 16 bases left between them. CDR3 length: 18 amino acids. Per the germline V gene, CDR1 is SNHLY and CDR2 is FYNNEI.

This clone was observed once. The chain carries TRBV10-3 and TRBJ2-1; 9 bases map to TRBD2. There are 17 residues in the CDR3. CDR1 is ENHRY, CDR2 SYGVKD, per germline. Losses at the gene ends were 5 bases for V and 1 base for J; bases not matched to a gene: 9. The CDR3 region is CAISRTSAEHSYNEQFF. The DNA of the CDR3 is TGTGCCATCAGTAGGACTAGCGCGGAACATTCCTACAATGAGCAGTTCTTC.

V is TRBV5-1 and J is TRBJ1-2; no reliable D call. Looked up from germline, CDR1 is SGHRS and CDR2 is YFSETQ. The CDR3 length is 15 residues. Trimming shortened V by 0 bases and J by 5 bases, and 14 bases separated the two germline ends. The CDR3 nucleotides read TGCGCCAGCAGCTTGGCCATGAATCTCCGGTATGGCTACACCTTC. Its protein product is CASSLAMNLRYGYTF. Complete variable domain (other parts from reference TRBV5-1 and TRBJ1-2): KAGVTQTPRYLIKTRGQQVTLSCSPISGHRSVSWYQQTPGQGLQFLFEYFSETQRNKGNFPGRFSGRQFSNSRSEMNVSTLELGDSALYLCASSLAMNLRYGYTFGSGTRLTVV.

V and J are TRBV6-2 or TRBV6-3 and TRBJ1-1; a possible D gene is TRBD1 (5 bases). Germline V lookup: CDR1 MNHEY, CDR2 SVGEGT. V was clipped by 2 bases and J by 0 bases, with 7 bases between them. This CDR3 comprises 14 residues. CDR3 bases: TGTGCCAGCAGTTACGGGGGAATGAACACTGAAGCTTTCTTT. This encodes CASSYGGMNTEAFF.

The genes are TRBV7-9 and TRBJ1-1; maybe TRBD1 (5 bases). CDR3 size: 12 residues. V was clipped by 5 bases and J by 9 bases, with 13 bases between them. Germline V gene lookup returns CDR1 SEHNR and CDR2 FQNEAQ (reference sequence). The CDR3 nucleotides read TGTGCCAGCAGCAAAAAGGGGCTCCAAGCTTTCTTT. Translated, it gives CASSKKGLQAFF.

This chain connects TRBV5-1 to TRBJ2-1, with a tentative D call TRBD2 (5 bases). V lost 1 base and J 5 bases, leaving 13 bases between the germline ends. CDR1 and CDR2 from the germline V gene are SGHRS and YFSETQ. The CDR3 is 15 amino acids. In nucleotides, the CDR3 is TGCGCCAGCAGCTTGTGGGCTAGCCTGGACAATGAGCAGTTCTTC. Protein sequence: CASSLWASLDNEQFF.

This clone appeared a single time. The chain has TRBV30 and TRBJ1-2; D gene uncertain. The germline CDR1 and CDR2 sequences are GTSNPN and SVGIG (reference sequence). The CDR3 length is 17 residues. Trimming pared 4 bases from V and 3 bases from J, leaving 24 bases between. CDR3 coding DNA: TGTGCCTGGAACACCCGACTCGGGATCTCGGGTGACTATGGCTACACCTTC. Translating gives CAWNTRLGISGDYGYTF.

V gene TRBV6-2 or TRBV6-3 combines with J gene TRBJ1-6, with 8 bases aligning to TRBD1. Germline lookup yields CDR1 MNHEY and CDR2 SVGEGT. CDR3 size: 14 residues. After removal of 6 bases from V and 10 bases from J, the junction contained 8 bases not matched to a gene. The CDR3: CASSHGTGLSPLHF. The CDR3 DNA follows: TGTGCCAGCAGCCATGGGACAGGTCTGTCACCCCTCCACTTT.

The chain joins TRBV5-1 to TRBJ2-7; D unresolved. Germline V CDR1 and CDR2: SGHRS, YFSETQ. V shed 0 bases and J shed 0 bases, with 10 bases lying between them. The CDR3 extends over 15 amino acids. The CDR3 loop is CASSLESFGSYEQYF. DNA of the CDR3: TGCGCCAGCAGCTTGGAGTCCTTCGGCTCCTACGAGCAGTACTTC. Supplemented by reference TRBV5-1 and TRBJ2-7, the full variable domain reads KAGVTQTPRYLIKTRGQQVTLSCSPISGHRSVSWYQQTPGQGLQFLFEYFSETQRNKGNFPGRFSGRQFSNSRSEMNVSTLELGDSALYLCASSLESFGSYEQYFGPGTRLTVT.

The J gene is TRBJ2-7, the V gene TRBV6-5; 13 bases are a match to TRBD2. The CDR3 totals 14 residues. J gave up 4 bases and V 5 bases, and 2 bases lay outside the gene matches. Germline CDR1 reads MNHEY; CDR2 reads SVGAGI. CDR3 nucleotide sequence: TGTGCCAGCAGTACTAGCGGGGGGGGGTACGAGCAGTACTTC. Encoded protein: CASSTSGGGYEQYF.

The CDR3 sequence is CASSQSSGRGPYEQYF. CDR3 in DNA: TGCGCCAGCAGCCAATCGAGTGGCAGGGGGCCCTACGAGCAGTACTTC. The chain links TRBV4-1 to TRBJ2-7; 8 bases match TRBD1. Germline assignment: CDR1 MGHRA and CDR2 YSYEKL. V was pared by 2 bases and J by 2 bases, with 8 bases of the junction left unmatched. This CDR3 is built from 16 residues.

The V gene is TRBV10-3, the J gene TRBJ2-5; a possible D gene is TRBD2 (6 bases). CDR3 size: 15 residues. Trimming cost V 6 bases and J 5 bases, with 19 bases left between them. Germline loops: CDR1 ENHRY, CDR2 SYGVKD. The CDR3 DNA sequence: TGTGCCATCAGGGAGAGCCGGGAGAGTGGGGAGACCCAGTACTTC. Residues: CAIRESRESGETQYF.

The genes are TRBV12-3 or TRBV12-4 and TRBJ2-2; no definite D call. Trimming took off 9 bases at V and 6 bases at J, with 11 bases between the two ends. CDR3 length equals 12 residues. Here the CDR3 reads CASRKPAGELFF. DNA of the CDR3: TGTGCCAGTCGAAAACCGGCCGGGGAGCTGTTTTTT.

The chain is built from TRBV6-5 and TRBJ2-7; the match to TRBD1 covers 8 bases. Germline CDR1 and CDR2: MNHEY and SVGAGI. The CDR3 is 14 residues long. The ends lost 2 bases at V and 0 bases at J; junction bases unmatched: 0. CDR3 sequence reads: CASSYDRGSYEQYF. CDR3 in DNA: TGTGCCAGCAGTTACGACAGGGGCTCCTACGAGCAGTACTTC.

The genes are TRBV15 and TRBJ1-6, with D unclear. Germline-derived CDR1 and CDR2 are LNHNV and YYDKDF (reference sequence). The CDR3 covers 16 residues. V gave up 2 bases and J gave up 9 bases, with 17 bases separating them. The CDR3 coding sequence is TGTGCCACCAGCAGAAATGGTCAGGCAGGAACTTCACCCCTCCACTTT. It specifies CATSRNGQAGTSPLHF.

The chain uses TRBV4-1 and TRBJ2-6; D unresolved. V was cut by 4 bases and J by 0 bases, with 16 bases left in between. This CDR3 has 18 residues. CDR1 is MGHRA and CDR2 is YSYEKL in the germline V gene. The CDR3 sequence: CASSRSMPERSGANVLTF. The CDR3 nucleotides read TGCGCCAGCAGCCGTTCTATGCCCGAGCGCTCTGGGGCCAACGTCCTGACTTTC.

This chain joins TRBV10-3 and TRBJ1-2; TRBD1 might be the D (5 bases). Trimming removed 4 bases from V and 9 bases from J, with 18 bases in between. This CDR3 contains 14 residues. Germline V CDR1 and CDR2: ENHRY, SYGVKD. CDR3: CAISVDPEGISYTF. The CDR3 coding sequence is TGTGCCATCAGTGTTGACCCGGAGGGGATTAGCTACACCTTC.

The CDR3 reads CASSPNSLGNSGANVLTF. The CDR3 region has the DNA TGTGCCAGCTCCCCTAATTCCCTCGGTAACTCTGGGGCCAACGTCCTGACTTTC. The rearrangement uses TRBV18 and TRBJ2-6, with D unclear. V was cut by 6 bases and J by 0 bases, with 18 bases left in between. The CDR3 length is 18 residues. Germline loops: CDR1 KGHSH, CDR2 LQKENI.

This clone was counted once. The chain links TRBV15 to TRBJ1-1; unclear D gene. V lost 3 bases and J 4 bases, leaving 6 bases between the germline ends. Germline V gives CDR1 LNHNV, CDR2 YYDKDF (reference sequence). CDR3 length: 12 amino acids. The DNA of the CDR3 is TGTGCCACCAGCAGGCCACCCACTGAAGCTTTCTTT. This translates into CATSRPPTEAFF.

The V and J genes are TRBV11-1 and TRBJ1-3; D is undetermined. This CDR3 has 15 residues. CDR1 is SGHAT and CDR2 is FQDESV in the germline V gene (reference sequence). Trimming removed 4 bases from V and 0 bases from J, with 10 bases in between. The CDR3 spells CASSSADFSGNTIYF. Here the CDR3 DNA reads TGTGCCAGCAGCTCCGCGGACTTCTCTGGAAACACCATATATTTT.

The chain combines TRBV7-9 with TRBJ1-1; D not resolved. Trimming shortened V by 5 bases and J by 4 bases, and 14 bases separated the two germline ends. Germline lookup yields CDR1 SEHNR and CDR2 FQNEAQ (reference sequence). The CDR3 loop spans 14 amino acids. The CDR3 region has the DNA TGTGCCAGCAGCAACCTTGGAAAGTCCACTGAAGCTTTCTTT. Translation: CASSNLGKSTEAFF.

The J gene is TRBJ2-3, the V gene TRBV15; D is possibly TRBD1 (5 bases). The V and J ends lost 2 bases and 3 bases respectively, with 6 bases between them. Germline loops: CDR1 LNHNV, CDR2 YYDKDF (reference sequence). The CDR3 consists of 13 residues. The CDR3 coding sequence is TGTGCCACCAGCAGACCAGGGACAGATACGCAGTATTTT. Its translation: CATSRPGTDTQYF.

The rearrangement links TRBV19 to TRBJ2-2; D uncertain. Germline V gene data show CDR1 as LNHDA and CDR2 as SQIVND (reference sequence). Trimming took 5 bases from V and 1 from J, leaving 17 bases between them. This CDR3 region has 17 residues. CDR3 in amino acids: CASSPAYRQLNTGELFF. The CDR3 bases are TGTGCCAGTAGTCCCGCCTACCGGCAGTTGAACACCGGGGAGCTGTTTTTT.

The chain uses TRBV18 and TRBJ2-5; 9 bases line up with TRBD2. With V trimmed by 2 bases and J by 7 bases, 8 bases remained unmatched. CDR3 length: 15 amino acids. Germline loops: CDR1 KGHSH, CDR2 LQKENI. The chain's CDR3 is CASSPAAGGPATQYF. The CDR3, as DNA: TGTGCCAGCTCACCAGCGGCGGGAGGGCCAGCGACCCAGTACTTC.

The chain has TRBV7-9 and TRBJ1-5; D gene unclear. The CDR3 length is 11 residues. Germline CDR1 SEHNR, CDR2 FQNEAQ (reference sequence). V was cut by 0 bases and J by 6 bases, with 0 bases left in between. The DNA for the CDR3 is TGTGCCAGCAGCTTAGCTCAGCCCCAGCATTTT. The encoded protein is CASSLAQPQHF. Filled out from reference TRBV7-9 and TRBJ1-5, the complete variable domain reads DTGVSQNPRHKITKRGQNVTFRCDPISEHNRLYWYRQTLGQGPEFLTYFQNEAQLEKSRLLSDRFSAERPKGSFSTLEIQRTEQGDSAMYLCASSLAQPQHFGDGTRLSIL.

The CDR3 DNA follows: TGTGCCAGCAGGGCGTTGACAGGGGGCTACGAGCAGTACTTC. Translation: CASRALTGGYEQYF. The rearrangement joins TRBV6-5 to TRBJ2-7; the match to TRBD1 covers 9 bases. Germline V CDR1 and CDR2: MNHEY, SVGAGI. This CDR3 spans 14 amino acids. Losses at the gene ends were 6 bases for V and 3 bases for J; bases not matched to a gene: 6.

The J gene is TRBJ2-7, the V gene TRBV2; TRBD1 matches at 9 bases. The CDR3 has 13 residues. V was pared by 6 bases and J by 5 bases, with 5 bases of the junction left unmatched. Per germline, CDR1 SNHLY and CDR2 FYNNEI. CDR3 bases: TGTGCCAGCAGGTCCGGGACAGGGAACGAGCAGTACTTC. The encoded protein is CASRSGTGNEQYF.

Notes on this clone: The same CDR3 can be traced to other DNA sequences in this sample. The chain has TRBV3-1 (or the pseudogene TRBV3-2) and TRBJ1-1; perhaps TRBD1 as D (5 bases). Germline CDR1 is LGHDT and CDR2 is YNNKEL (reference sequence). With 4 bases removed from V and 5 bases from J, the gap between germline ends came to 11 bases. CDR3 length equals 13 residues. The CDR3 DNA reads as TGTGCCAGCAGCCCCGGTCGGGGGACTGAAGCTTTCTTT. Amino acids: CASSPGRGTEAFF.

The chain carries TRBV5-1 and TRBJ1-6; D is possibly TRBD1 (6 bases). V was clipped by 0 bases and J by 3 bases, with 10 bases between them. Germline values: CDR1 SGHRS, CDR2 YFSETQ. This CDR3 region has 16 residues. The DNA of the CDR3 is TGCGCCAGCAGCTTGGGACAGGCCCTCTATAATTCACCCCTCCACTTT. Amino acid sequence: CASSLGQALYNSPLHF.